These 10 T cell receptor beta chains were sequenced from one sample in a study of T cell responses to AZD1222 COVID-19 vaccine. Assay: immunoSEQ multiplex PCR; the TCRdb copy retains only in-frame clones and omits some. The repertoire holds approximately 60,000 clones, with 65% to 80% as singletons. The sample consisted of peripheral blood, taken on day 0 of AZD1222 vaccination. These receptors were taken from an adult in good health.

V and J are TRBV5-7 and TRBJ1-1; D is ambiguous. TRBV5-7 is noted as an ORF with a role that remains uncertain. The ends were cut back, 5 bases at V and 0 bases at J, with 11 bases in the middle. This CDR3 region has 14 residues. The CDR3 sequence: CASRSEGLNTEAFF. CDR3 in DNA: TGTGCCAGCAGATCCGAAGGGTTGAACACTGAAGCTTTCTTT.

This chain uses TRBV25-1 with TRBJ1-3; 8 positions match TRBD1. The germline CDR1 and CDR2 sequences are MGHDK and SYGVNS. The J segment lost 4 bases and the V segment lost 4 bases, leaving 6 bases of the junction unmatched. CDR3 length equals 15 residues. CDR3 loop: CASSASRGLGNTIYF. The CDR3 DNA reads TGTGCCAGCAGTGCCTCCAGGGGGCTAGGAAACACCATATATTTT.

This clone was observed once. The rearrangement links TRBV12-3 or TRBV12-4 to TRBJ1-2; tentative D call: TRBD1 (5 bases). The germline V and J ends were trimmed by 5 bases and 6 bases, with 13 bases remaining between them. CDR3 length: 13 amino acids. The CDR3 here is CASSEGRYNGYTF. In DNA, the CDR3 is TGTGCCAGCAGTGAGGGACGATATAATGGCTACACCTTC.

J is TRBJ1-5 and V is TRBV7-2, with D unresolved. V lost 4 bases and J lost 0, with 10 bases in between. This CDR3 comprises 15 residues. Germline CDR1 reads SGHTA; CDR2 reads FQGNSA. CDR3 loop: CASSSWADSNQPQHF. The CDR3 DNA follows: TGTGCCAGCAGCTCGTGGGCGGATAGCAATCAGCCCCAGCATTTT.

V and J are TRBV28 and TRBJ2-2, with a weak D call TRBD2 (5 bases). Germline-derived CDR1 and CDR2 are MDHEN and SYDVKM. V shed 6 bases and J shed 3 bases, with 14 bases lying between them. CDR3 length: 15 amino acids. CDR3 loop: CASSWRLVDTGELFF. In nucleotides, the CDR3 is TGTGCCAGCAGCTGGAGGCTAGTTGACACCGGGGAGCTGTTTTTT.

The chain has TRBV4-1 and TRBJ1-2; TRBD1 might be the D (5 bases). CDR3 size: 16 residues. Trimming took off 4 bases at V and 5 bases at J, with 20 bases between the two ends. Germline CDR1 and CDR2: MGHRA and YSYEKL. The CDR3 coding sequence is TGCGCCAGCAGCCCAAGGAGCCCGACGGGGCTATATGGCTACACCTTC. Its translation is CASSPRSPTGLYGYTF.

The chain is built from TRBV2 and TRBJ2-5, with D possibly TRBD2 on 5 matching bases. Germline V gives CDR1 SNHLY, CDR2 FYNNEI. Trimming shortened V by 2 bases and J by 5 bases, and 9 bases separated the two germline ends. This CDR3 spans 13 amino acids. CDR3 in DNA: TGTGCCAGCAGTGAACGGGATTGGGAGACCCAGTACTTC. Protein product: CASSERDWETQYF.

This clone was detected a few times. The chain couples TRBV5-1 to TRBJ2-6, with TRBD1 as a possible D gene (6 bases). This CDR3 has 19 residues. V was cut by 0 bases and J by 2 bases, with 18 bases left in between. CDR1 and CDR2 from the germline V gene are SGHRS and YFSETQ. This CDR3 is CASSLVGARGVAGANVLTF. The CDR3 DNA reads as TGCGCCAGCAGCTTGGTAGGAGCCAGGGGTGTGGCTGGGGCCAACGTCCTGACTTTC.

The chain joins TRBV25-1 to TRBJ1-3; no clear D. V lost 7 bases and J lost 2, with 15 bases in between. The CDR3 length is 15 residues. Germline V gene data show CDR1 as MGHDK and CDR2 as SYGVNS. The CDR3 here is CASTQTGLAGNTIYF. The CDR3 nucleotides read TGTGCCAGCACCCAGACGGGTTTGGCTGGAAACACCATATATTTT.

In DNA form, the CDR3 reads TGTGCCAGCAGCTCGGACCGAGATACGCAGTATTTT. Its translation is CASSSDRDTQYF. The chain employs TRBV7-2 and TRBJ2-3; D remains unclear. Germline CDR1 is SGHTA and CDR2 is FQGNSA. The CDR3 totals 12 residues. Trimming took off 4 bases at V and 5 bases at J, with 7 bases between the two ends.